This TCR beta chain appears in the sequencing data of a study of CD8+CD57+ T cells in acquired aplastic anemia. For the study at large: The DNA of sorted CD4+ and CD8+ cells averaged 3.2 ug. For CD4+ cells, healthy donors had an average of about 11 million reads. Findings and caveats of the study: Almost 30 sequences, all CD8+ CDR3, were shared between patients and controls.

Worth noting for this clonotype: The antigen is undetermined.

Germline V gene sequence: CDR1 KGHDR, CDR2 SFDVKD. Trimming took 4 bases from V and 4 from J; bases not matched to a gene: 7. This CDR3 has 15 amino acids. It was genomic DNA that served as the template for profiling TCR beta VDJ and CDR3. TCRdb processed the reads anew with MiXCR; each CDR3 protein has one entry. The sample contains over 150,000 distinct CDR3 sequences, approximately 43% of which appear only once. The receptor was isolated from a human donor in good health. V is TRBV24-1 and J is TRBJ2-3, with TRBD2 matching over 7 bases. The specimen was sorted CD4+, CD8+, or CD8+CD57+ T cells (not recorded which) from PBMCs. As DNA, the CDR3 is TGTGCCACCAGTGACCCGCGGGGGTCCGCAGATACGCAGTATTTT. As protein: CATSDPRGSADTQYF.